A single sample gave rise to the 14 T cell receptor beta chains below, sequenced in a study of neurological immune-mediated disorders. TCRdb passed the 5' RACE reads through MiXCR, listing each CDR3 protein once. The top ten clones hold roughly a third of a sample with about 18,000 distinct CDR3 sequences, about 30% of them seen once. The sequencing sample was made of PBMCs. Receptors were obtained from a man between 45 and 60 years old with HTLV-1-associated myelopathy (HAM/TSP).

About this clonotype itself: At one end the junction does not follow the germline gene, possibly because of a read error. The chain combines TRBV7-7 with TRBJ2-2, with 7 positions matching TRBD1. The length of the CDR3 is 18 residues. CDR1 is SSHAT and CDR2 is FNYEAQ in the germline V gene (reference sequence). This CDR3 reads CASSDRGQDILNTGELFF. The CDR3 DNA reads TGTGCTAGCAGCGATCGAGGACAGGACATTTTGAACACCGGGGAGCTGTTTTTT.

This clonotype was observed many times. The genes are TRBV11-2 and TRBJ2-3; 13 bases align to TRBD2. The V and J ends lost 2 bases and 3 bases, in that order; junction bases with no gene match: 2. CDR3 size: 16 residues. The germline V gene encodes CDR1 SGHAT and CDR2 FQNNGV. DNA of the CDR3: TGTGCCAGCAGCTTATGGACTAGCGGGGGTACAGATACGCAGTATTTT. Translated, it gives CASSLWTSGGTDTQYF.

A remark on this clonotype: Its ends do not fully match the called genes, so a read error is possible. This rearrangement joins TRBV27 to TRBJ2-4; TRBD1 is a possible D gene (5 bases). The CDR3 spans 13 residues. Germline-derived CDR1 and CDR2 are MNHEY and SMNVEV (reference sequence). The CDR3 protein is CASSGQAKNIQYF. The CDR3 nucleotides read TGTGCCAGCAGTGGACAAGCCAAAAACATCCAGTACTTC.

This clonotype has only a few counts. In this CDR3 the conserved last residue, phenylalanine or tryptophan, is missing, so a read error is likely. It is unclear where the CDR3 begins or ends on the DNA, so no DNA is shown, and the CDR3 is as TCRdb lists it. The J gene is TRBJ2-1, the V gene TRBV5-6; the table's D gene call, TRBD1, was not cross checked with the DNA. Germline V gives CDR1 SGHDT, CDR2 YYEEEE. The CDR3 totals 11 residues, both ends included. CDR3 in amino acids: CASSYRGSVQL.

This chain joins TRBV14 and TRBJ2-2; possible D gene TRBD1, 6 bases. Per the germline V gene, CDR1 is SGHDN and CDR2 is FVKESK. The CDR3 is 14 residues long. V shed 3 bases and J shed 2 bases, with 7 bases lying between them. The CDR3 nucleotides are TGTGCCAGCAGCCAGGGACATAACACCGGGGAGCTGTTTTTT. It translates to CASSQGHNTGELFF.

At least ten counts were recorded for this clonotype. This sequence joins TRBV2 and TRBJ1-1; D is possibly TRBD1 (6 bases). V was clipped by 7 bases and J by 1 base, with 13 bases between them. This CDR3 has 14 residues. Germline V gene lookup returns CDR1 SNHLY and CDR2 FYNNEI. CDR3: CASTWTAKNTEAFF. The CDR3 DNA sequence: TGTGCCAGCACCTGGACAGCTAAGAACACTGAAGCTTTCTTT.

In its sample, this clonotype was seen once. The V gene is TRBV11-3, the J gene TRBJ2-4, with D uncertain. Trimming stripped 4 bases from V and 2 bases from J, with 9 bases between. Germline CDR1 and CDR2: SGHNT and YENEEA. CDR3 length: 14 amino acids. CDR3 bases: TGTGCCAGCAGCTGGCATGGGACCAAAAACATTCAGTACTTC. Its protein is CASSWHGTKNIQYF.

This clonotype was seen a few times. The genes are TRBV12-3 or TRBV12-4 and TRBJ1-6, with D unclear. Trimming removed 6 bases at V and 10 bases at J, with 16 bases between. The CDR3 spans 14 residues. CDR3 region: CASRTVLARSPLHF. CDR3 nucleotides: TGTGCCAGCAGAACCGTACTGGCCCGGTCACCCCTCCACTTT.

The table lists this clonotype with a few counts. The V and J genes are TRBV5-5 and TRBJ1-2, with no clear D. The V and J ends lost 0 bases and 7 bases respectively, with 10 bases between them. The CDR3 contains 13 residues. Germline assignment: CDR1 SGHKS and CDR2 YYEKEE (reference sequence). The chain's CDR3 is CASSLVGSGGYTF. The CDR3 DNA reads as TGTGCCAGCAGCTTGGTAGGGTCTGGTGGCTACACCTTC.

This clonotype was picked up many times. The chain combines TRBV7-3 with TRBJ2-7; 10 bases match TRBD2. The CDR3 has 17 amino acids. Germline assignment: CDR1 SGHTA and CDR2 FQGTGA. Trimming at V came to 1 base and at J to 0 bases, leaving 6 bases not matched to a gene. Here the CDR3 reads CASSLKASGGSSYEQYF. For the CDR3, the DNA is TGTGCCAGCAGCTTAAAGGCTAGCGGGGGAAGCTCCTACGAGCAGTACTTC.

This clonotype was seen ten or more times. V is TRBV7-9 and J is TRBJ1-2; 8 bases are shared with TRBD1. The trim removed 7 bases at V and 6 bases at J, leaving 7 bases unmatched. This CDR3 comprises 13 residues. The germline gives CDR1 SEHNR, CDR2 FQNEAQ (reference sequence). CDR3 amino acids: CASKEDRADGYTF. In DNA, the CDR3 is TGTGCCAGCAAGGAGGACAGGGCGGATGGCTACACCTTC.

The J gene is TRBJ1-5, the V gene TRBV7-6; D is perhaps TRBD1 (5 bases). Per germline, CDR1 SGHVS and CDR2 FNYEAQ. The V end lost 4 bases, the J end lost 2 bases, and 12 bases lay between the germline ends. The CDR3 has 15 residues. Here the CDR3 reads CASSSLGAGNQPQHF. The CDR3 DNA reads TGTGCCAGCAGCTCCCTCGGGGCTGGCAATCAGCCCCAGCATTTT.

The V call is TRBV29-1, the J call TRBJ1-1, with a tentative D call TRBD1 (6 bases). V was cut by 2 bases and J by 3 bases, with 10 bases left in between. From germline, CDR1 is SQVTM and CDR2 ANQGSEA. The CDR3 has 13 amino acids. DNA of the CDR3: TGCAGCGTTGAATGGGGGCGGGACACTGAAGCTTTCTTT. Translated, it gives CSVEWGRDTEAFF.

This clonotype has a handful of counts. The rearrangement joins TRBV10-3 to TRBJ2-5; the D call may be TRBD1 or TRBD2 (5 bases each). Germline CDR1 ENHRY, CDR2 SYGVKD. V was clipped by 3 bases and J by 1 base, with 9 bases between them. This CDR3 contains 14 residues. The CDR3 coding sequence is TGTGCCATCAGTGACGGGGCGCTCCAAGAGACCCAGTACTTC. Its translation: CAISDGALQETQYF.